This T cell receptor (beta chain) appears in the sequencing data of a study of blood T cell repertoires in COVID-19. Study summary: COVID-19 samples from acute and convalescent phases originated in the United States, Italy and Spain. The cDNA or gDNA used as material had been derived from T cells, B-cell-depleted T cells, or PBMCs.

Trimming took 1 base from V and 3 from J, leaving 11 bases between them. The CDR3 sequence is 15 residues long. CDR1 SGHTA and CDR2 FQGNSA come from the germline V gene. Study processing details: Reference gene primer amplification yielded estimated nucleated cell counts. The data were produced by immunoSEQ multiplex PCR, yet TCRdb's version contains in-frame clones alone and is incomplete. Clone size and V and J calls were adopted from that table, with D and trimming inferred from the DNA. The sample lists over 150,000 clones, roughly 86% occurring once. The specimen was peripheral blood. The genes are TRBV7-2 and TRBJ2-3; tentatively, D is TRBD2 (6 bases). The TCR sequence derives from a woman older than 75 with COVID-19, enrolled during active disease. CDR3 sequence (DNA): TGTGCCAGCAGCTTAGTCCTAGCGTGGACAGATACGCAGTATTTT. Translating gives CASSLVLAWTDTQYF.